Sequencing of this T cell receptor beta chain was carried out in a study of T cells after posttransplantation cyclophosphamide. A marrow graft followed busulfan-fludarabine conditioning, with cyclophosphamide on days +3 and +4. The CDR3 is 17 amino acids. V trimming: 5 bases; J trimming: 10 bases; junction bases outside the gene matches: 17. Germline V gene sequence: CDR1 MNHEY, CDR2 SMNVEV (reference sequence). Study outcomes and limitations: Tissue-infiltrating T cells from skin or gut overlapped little with blood T cells. Later blood repertoires were often dominated by clones from the donor CD8+ memory compartment. TRB clonality was highly associated with recipient CMV seropositivity and reactivation.

Here immunoSEQ multiplex PCR was the method, and the copy in TCRdb shows in-frame clones only, minus some. Here the sample spans some 6,900 clones, roughly 92% being singletons. To note about this clone: Its matching antigen is unknown.

This chain uses TRBV27 with TRBJ1-6; the match to TRBD1 covers 7 bases. The receptor comes from a male patient in his sixties or seventies who received an allogeneic stem cell transplant from a related donor and was CMV-positive. These T cells may partly come from the graft donor. The material was CD8+ T cells sorted from blood, obtained after allogeneic stem cell transplant with posttransplant cyclophosphamide. The CDR3 protein is CASSPLYDRDGASPLHF. The CDR3 coding sequence is TGTGCCAGCAGTCCCCTGTACGACAGGGACGGGGCCTCACCCCTCCACTTT.